These T cell receptor beta chains were read from a single sample in a study of T cell responses to AZD1222 COVID-19 vaccine. Clones were sequenced by immunoSEQ multiplex PCR, and TCRdb holds only the in-frame ones, with some missing. The table lists about 180,000 clones, about 93% of them singletons, with more than 0.85% in the top ten. The sample in question was peripheral blood, obtained 28 days after the second dose of the MenACWY control vaccine. These receptors all come from an adult who received the MenACWY meningococcal vaccine as a control. Both conserved end residues are part of each CDR3. The D gene is left open where the match is weak. Clone size appears in some rows only: once, few, many, or a class for an expanded clone.

abundance	len	v_gene	j_gene	d_gene	CDR3aa	CDR3nt
-	13	TRBV6-5	TRBJ1-5	-	CASSYSKAGTQHF	TGTGCCAGCAGTTACTCGAAAGCCGGGACCCAGCATTTT
-	17	TRBV19	TRBJ1-5	TRBD1	CASTDGGTGNSNQPQHF	TGTGCCAGTACAGACGGAGGGACAGGTAATAGCAATCAGCCCCAGCATTTT
-	14	TRBV2	TRBJ1-3	-	CASTGTFFGNTIYF	TGTGCCAGCACTGGGACATTTTTTGGAAACACCATATATTTT
-	14	TRBV6-5	TRBJ2-2	TRBD1	CASRRQGGTGELFF	TGTGCCAGCAGGAGACAGGGGGGGACCGGGGAGCTGTTTTTT
-	15	TRBV6-5	TRBJ1-2	-	CASSYSLRGNYGYTF	TGTGCCAGCAGTTACAGCCTCAGGGGAAATTATGGCTACACCTTC
-	14	TRBV6-4	TRBJ2-1	-	CASSDGKGGDEQFF	TGTGCCAGCAGTGACGGGAAAGGGGGAGATGAGCAGTTCTTC
-	12	TRBV3-1/TRBV3-2	TRBJ1-4	-	CASSPIGEKLFF	TGTGCCAGCAGCCCGATCGGTGAAAAACTGTTTTTT
-	15	TRBV15	TRBJ1-4	-	CATSRDPQGNEKLFF	TGTGCCACCAGCAGAGATCCCCAGGGTAATGAAAAACTGTTTTTT
-	13	TRBV3-1/TRBV3-2	TRBJ2-7	-	CASSQVGGYEQYF	TGTGCCAGCAGCCAAGTCGGAGGTTACGAGCAGTACTTC
-	13	TRBV7-9	TRBJ1-1	-	CASSPVVEAEAFF	TGTGCCAGCAGCCCAGTCGTCGAGGCCGAAGCTTTCTTT
-	14	TRBV29-1	TRBJ1-2	-	CSVVTRSDFYGYTF	TGCAGCGTTGTAACCAGGTCAGACTTCTATGGCTACACCTTC
-	18	TRBV19	TRBJ1-6	-	CATSTMEGSALASSPLHF	TGTGCCACCTCGACCATGGAGGGCAGCGCATTGGCGAGTTCACCCCTCCACTTT
-	16	TRBV28	TRBJ1-5	TRBD1	CASSLPRQGGNQPQHF	TGTGCCAGCAGTTTACCCCGGCAGGGGGGCAATCAGCCCCAGCATTTT
once	14	TRBV2	TRBJ1-1	-	CASSGVRGNTEAFF	TGTGCCAGCAGTGGGGTCAGGGGGAACACTGAAGCTTTCTTT
-	17	TRBV19	TRBJ1-5	-	CASSIDLWGTGPQPQHF	TGTGCCAGTAGTATAGATCTCTGGGGTACAGGGCCACAGCCCCAGCATTTT
-	16	TRBV28	TRBJ1-5	-	CASSFQGYYSNQPQHF	TGTGCCAGCAGTTTCCAGGGGTACTATAGCAATCAGCCCCAGCATTTT
once	14	TRBV9	TRBJ2-3	-	CASSRSWGGDTQYF	TGTGCCAGCAGCCGGTCCTGGGGCGGGGATACGCAGTATTTT
-	11	TRBV29-1	TRBJ1-2	-	CSVRGLDGYTF	TGCAGCGTCCGGGGGTTGGATGGCTACACCTTC
-	14	TRBV7-2	TRBJ2-7	-	CASSTGPPGNEQYF	TGTGCCAGCAGCACGGGACCACCTGGAAACGAGCAGTACTTC
-	15	TRBV7-9	TRBJ1-4	TRBD1	CASSTRTGVGEKLFF	TGTGCCAGCAGCACTAGGACAGGGGTTGGTGAAAAACTGTTTTTT
-	14	TRBV30	TRBJ2-1	TRBD2	CAWSVQAGKNEQFF	TGTGCCTGGAGTGTACAAGCGGGGAAAAATGAGCAGTTCTTC
-	16	TRBV3-1/TRBV3-2	TRBJ2-3	-	CASSQEEWSSTDTQYF	TGTGCCAGCAGCCAAGAAGAATGGTCGAGCACAGATACGCAGTATTTT
-	15	TRBV5-5	TRBJ1-2	-	CASSPGWTVAGGYTF	TGTGCCAGCAGCCCTGGTTGGACGGTAGCGGGAGGCTACACCTTC
few	15	TRBV7-9	TRBJ1-4	TRBD1	CASSWTGFGVEKLFF	TGTGCCAGCAGCTGGACAGGGTTTGGGGTTGAAAAACTGTTTTTT
-	14	TRBV29-1	TRBJ1-2	-	CSAPSPEGPYGYTF	TGCAGCGCTCCCAGCCCGGAAGGCCCCTATGGCTACACCTTC
-	17	TRBV4-3	TRBJ1-2	TRBD1	CASSQEWGTGDSYGYTF	TGCGCCAGCAGCCAAGAATGGGGGACAGGGGATTCCTATGGCTACACCTTC
-	16	TRBV2	TRBJ2-1	-	CASSLFGPAEVDEQFF	TGTGCCAGCAGTCTTTTCGGACCTGCGGAAGTAGATGAGCAGTTCTTC
-	15	TRBV5-1	TRBJ1-1	-	CASSLVGSGNTEAFF	TGCGCCAGCAGCTTGGTGGGGTCGGGGAACACTGAAGCTTTCTTT
-	14	TRBV2	TRBJ2-7	TRBD1	CASSELDRGYEQYF	TGTGCCAGCAGTGAACTGGACAGGGGCTACGAGCAGTACTTC
-	15	TRBV21-1	TRBJ1-5	-	CASSKEQTGNQPQHF	TGTGCCAGCAGCAAAGAACAGACGGGCAATCAGCCCCAGCATTTT
-	15	TRBV27	TRBJ1-5	TRBD1	CASSIFGQVRQPQHF	TGTGCCAGCAGTATATTTGGACAGGTTCGTCAGCCCCAGCATTTT
-	13	TRBV30	TRBJ2-7	-	CAWSVGGPGEQYF	TGTGCCTGGAGTGTAGGTGGGCCGGGAGAGCAGTACTTC
-	14	TRBV6-5	TRBJ1-3	-	CASTPALSGNTIYF	TGTGCCAGCACGCCAGCTCTCTCTGGAAACACCATATATTTT
-	15	TRBV10-2	TRBJ2-3	TRBD2	CASSRTSGGTDTQYF	TGCGCCAGCAGCCGGACTAGCGGGGGAACAGATACGCAGTATTTT
-	13	TRBV7-9	TRBJ1-2	TRBD1	CASSPDRLYGYTF	TGTGCCAGCAGCCCGGACAGGTTGTATGGCTACACCTTC
-	11	TRBV9	TRBJ2-3	-	CASSSSDTQYF	TGTGCCAGCAGCTCTTCAGATACGCAGTATTTT
-	16	TRBV4-2	TRBJ1-2	-	CASSQAQGLTNYGYTF	TGTGCCAGCAGCCAAGCCCAGGGACTCACAAACTATGGCTACACCTTC
-	15	TRBV21-1	TRBJ2-3	-	CASSKGGGAPDTQYF	TGTGCCAGCAGCAAAGGCGGGGGGGCCCCAGATACGCAGTATTTT
-	10	TRBV21-1	TRBJ1-4	-	CAISAEKLFF	TGTGCCATCTCGGCCGAAAAACTGTTTTTT
-	15	TRBV19	TRBJ1-3	-	CASTSDRFSGNTIYF	-
-	12	TRBV28	TRBJ1-2	-	CASSLGFYGYTF	TGTGCCAGCAGTTTAGGGTTCTATGGCTACACCTTC
-	13	TRBV5-5	TRBJ2-3	-	CASSLGGADTQYF	TGTGCCAGCAGCCTGGGCGGAGCAGATACGCAGTATTTT
-	14	TRBV5-4	TRBJ1-2	TRBD1	CASRPGQGIYGYTF	TGTGCCAGCAGGCCCGGACAGGGTATCTATGGCTACACCTTC
-	14	TRBV6-5	TRBJ1-1	-	CASSYSMRTGNAFF	TGTGCCAGCAGTTACTCGATGCGGACCGGGAACGCTTTCTTT
-	14	TRBV28	TRBJ1-1	-	CASRHRVVNTEAFF	TGTGCCAGCAGGCATCGTGTAGTTAACACTGAAGCTTTCTTT
-	14	TRBV7-9	TRBJ1-5	-	CASSLATANQPQHF	TGTGCCAGCAGCTTAGCGACAGCCAATCAGCCCCAGCATTTT
-	17	TRBV5-5	TRBJ2-7	-	CASSLGIRGGSAYEQYF	TGTGCCAGCAGCTTGGGTATCAGGGGGGGGTCAGCCTACGAGCAGTACTTC
-	15	TRBV11-1	TRBJ2-3	TRBD2	CASSSDRDYTDTQYF	TGTGCCAGCAGCTCGGACCGGGACTACACAGATACGCAGTATTTT
-	15	TRBV5-1	TRBJ1-6	-	CASSLGNVDNSPLHF	TGCGCCAGCAGCTTGGGGAATGTCGATAATTCACCCCTCCACTTT
few	14	TRBV11-2	TRBJ2-5	TRBD2	CASSSGPGRETQYF	TGTGCCAGCAGTTCCGGGCCCGGGAGGGAGACCCAGTACTTC
-	11	TRBV11-2	TRBJ2-7	-	CASSHQGEQYF	TGTGCCAGCAGCCACCAGGGAGAGCAGTACTTC
-	15	TRBV11-1	TRBJ1-1	-	CASSLGGTMNTEAFF	TGTGCCAGCAGCTTAGGGGGGACGATGAACACTGAAGCTTTCTTT
once	15	TRBV9	TRBJ1-4	TRBD1	CASSGTTGRDEKLFF	TGTGCCAGCAGCGGAACGACAGGGCGGGATGAAAAACTGTTTTTT